This T cell receptor (beta chain) appears in the sequencing data of a study of T cells after posttransplantation cyclophosphamide (dated by TCRdb to between 2015 and 2016). For the study in its entirety: The study tracked T cell repertoire reconstitution by TRB sequencing after myeloablative bone marrow transplantation using posttransplantation cyclophosphamide as GVHD prophylaxis. Samples from around 40 PTCy-treated patients and 15 to 20 related bone marrow donors of those patients were subjected to antigen receptor sequencing. Blood from every one of the 30 to 40 PTCy patients who had 1-year posttransplant specimens underwent TRB sequencing. In 3 patients, up to about 3 additional blood samples taken between 2 and 5.2 years after transplant also underwent TRB sequencing, as did pretransplant blood from a handful of patients. Because TRA and TRB clonality were tightly correlated in 9 samples, subsequent TCR analyses were focused on TRB only. Public TRB sequences were queried against a database of over 3,000 sequences associated with responses to pathogens, tumor antigens, self-antigens and alloantigens.

This clone has ten or more counts. What this receptor recognizes is not known. Base qualities are not at hand, and no much larger clone is one base apart. The CDR3, cysteine through phenylalanine, is 15 amino acids long. Solely the CDR3 DNA is kept, with 45 bases framed from the first base. Ends trimmed: V by 5 bases, J by 6 bases; bases unmatched to a gene: 10. From the germline V gene, CDR1 is SGHNT and CDR2 is YENEEA. The paper as a whole reports these results and caveats: Across over 40 patients, TRB clonality was highly associated with recipient CMV seropositivity and CMV reactivation, and diversity in PTCy patients was similar to diversity in CNI/methotrexate controls. The TRB repertoires of T cells infiltrating skin or GI tract showed only limited overlap with the TRB repertoires of T cells in blood. At 1-2 months, donor-recipient similarity was low but rose over the first year, and the later blood repertoires were often dominated by donor CD8+ memory clones.

Reading the label with the study, this specimen's treatment or condition is: high-dose cyclophosphamide on days +3 and +4 as single-agent GVHD prophylaxis. Busulfan and fludarabine conditioning, a related or unrelated marrow graft, and cyclophosphamide on days +3 and +4 were given to PTCy patients. The PTCy-treated patients were drawn from a prospective, multi-institutional clinical trial. Peripheral blood and bone marrow mononuclear cells were isolated by Ficoll-Hypaque density centrifugation and were cryopreserved. Genomic DNA was used for TRB sequencing, which was performed with the immunoSEQ assay at survey resolution or with the hsTCRB kit. In the original analysis: The immunoSEQ software handled initial read processing, and the LymphoSeq R package was used for repertoire analyses. Clonality was computed as 1 minus normalized Shannon entropy, and a Gini coefficient was also calculated for each TRB dataset. Phenotypes of unsorted samples were inferred by mapping TRB sequences from sorted subsets of the recipient or donor onto the same recipient's unsorted samples. The source is immuneACCESS, and TCRdb retained only in-frame sequences with V and J called. Part of the clones is not carried over; for the studies checked, unresolved V genes explain less than half of this, and the remainder is unexplained. Clone size and V and J calls were adopted from that table, with D and trimming inferred from the DNA. The sample records over 6,500 clones, none occurring a single time. Approximately 5.2% of the sample is held by the ten biggest clonotypes.

Sample: PBMCs, taken after an allogeneic stem cell transplant with post-transplant cyclophosphamide. The receptor's source is a male patient in his thirties who received an allogeneic stem cell transplant from an unrelated donor, was CMV-positive, and had acute and chronic GVHD. Post transplant, some T cells may arise from the graft donor. The V and J genes are TRBV11-3 and TRBJ1-2; the central 9 bases match TRBD1. DNA sequence: TGTGCCAGCAGCCAAGGGACAGGGTTTTACCATGGCTACACCTTC. This sequence encodes CASSQGTGFYHGYTF. Reference TRBV11-3 and TRBJ1-2 genes cover what lies past the CDR3, so the full variable domain is EAGVVQSPRYKIIEKKQPVAFWCNPISGHNTLYWYLQNLGQGPELLIRYENEEAVDDSQLPKDRFSAERLKGVDSTLKIQPAELGDSAVYLCASSQGTGFYHGYTFGSGTRLTVV.